The clone carrying this T cell receptor beta chain has a count of ten or more. A single record per CDR3 protein comes from TCRdb applying MiXCR to the RT-PCR reads. This repertoire shows about 680,000 distinct CDR3 sequences, approximately 14% found once; its top ten account for 3.6%. This CDR3 is 15 amino acids long. Germline CDR1 and CDR2: LGHNA and YSLEER. V shed 0 bases and J shed 2 bases, with 8 bases lying between them. The clonotype originates from a female donor in good health, serving as a healthy control. V is TRBV4-3 and J is TRBJ2-1; D unclear. Sequenced material: memory CD4+ T cells from blood. CDR3 sequence: CASSQEGGAYNEQFF. CDR3 DNA sequence: TGCGCCAGCAGCCAAGAGGGCGGAGCCTACAATGAGCAGTTCTTC.